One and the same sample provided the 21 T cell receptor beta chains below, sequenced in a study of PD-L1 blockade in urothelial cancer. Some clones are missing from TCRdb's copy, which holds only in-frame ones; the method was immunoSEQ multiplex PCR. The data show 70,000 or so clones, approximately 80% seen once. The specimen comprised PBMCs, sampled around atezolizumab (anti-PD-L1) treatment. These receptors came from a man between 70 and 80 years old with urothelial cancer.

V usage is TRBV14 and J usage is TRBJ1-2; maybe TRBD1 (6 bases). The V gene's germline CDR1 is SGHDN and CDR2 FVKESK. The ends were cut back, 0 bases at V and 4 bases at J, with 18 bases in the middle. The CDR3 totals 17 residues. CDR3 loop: CASSQDLRQDVPYGYTF. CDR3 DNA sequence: TGTGCCAGCAGCCAAGATCTGAGACAGGACGTGCCCTATGGCTACACCTTC.

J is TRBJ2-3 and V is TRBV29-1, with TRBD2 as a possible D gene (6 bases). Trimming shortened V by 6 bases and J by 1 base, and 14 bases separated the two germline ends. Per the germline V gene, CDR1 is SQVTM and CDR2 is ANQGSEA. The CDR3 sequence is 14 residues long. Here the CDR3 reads CSVEGGGRTDTQYF. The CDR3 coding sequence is TGCAGCGTGGAGGGTGGGGGACGCACAGATACGCAGTATTTT.

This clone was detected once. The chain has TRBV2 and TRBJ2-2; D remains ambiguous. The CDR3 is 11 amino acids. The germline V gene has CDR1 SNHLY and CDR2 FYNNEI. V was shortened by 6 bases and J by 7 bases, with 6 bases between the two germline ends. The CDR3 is CASRYSGELFF. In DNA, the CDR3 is TGTGCCAGCAGGTATAGCGGGGAGCTGTTTTTT.

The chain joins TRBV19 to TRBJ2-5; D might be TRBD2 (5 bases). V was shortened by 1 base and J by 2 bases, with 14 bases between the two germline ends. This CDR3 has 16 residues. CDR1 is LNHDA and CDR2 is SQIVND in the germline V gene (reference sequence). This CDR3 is CASSIVGRADQETQYF. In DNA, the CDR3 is TGTGCCAGTAGTATAGTGGGCAGAGCGGATCAAGAGACCCAGTACTTC.

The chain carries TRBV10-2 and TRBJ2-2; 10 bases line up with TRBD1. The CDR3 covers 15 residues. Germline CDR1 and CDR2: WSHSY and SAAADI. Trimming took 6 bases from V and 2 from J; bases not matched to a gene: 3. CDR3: CASRWTGGNTGELFF. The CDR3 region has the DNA TGCGCCAGCAGATGGACAGGGGGAAACACCGGGGAGCTGTTTTTT.

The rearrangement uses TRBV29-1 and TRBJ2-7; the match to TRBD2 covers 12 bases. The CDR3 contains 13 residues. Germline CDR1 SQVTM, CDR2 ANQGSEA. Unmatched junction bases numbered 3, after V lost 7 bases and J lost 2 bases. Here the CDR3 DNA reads TGCAGCGCCAGACTAGCGGGAGCCTACGAGCAGTACTTC. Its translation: CSARLAGAYEQYF.

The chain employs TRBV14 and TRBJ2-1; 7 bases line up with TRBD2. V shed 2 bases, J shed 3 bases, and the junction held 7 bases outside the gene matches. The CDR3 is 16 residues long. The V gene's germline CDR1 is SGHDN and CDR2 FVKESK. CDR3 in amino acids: CASSQLGLAGYNEQFF. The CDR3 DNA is TGTGCCAGCAGCCAACTCGGATTAGCGGGCTACAATGAGCAGTTCTTC.

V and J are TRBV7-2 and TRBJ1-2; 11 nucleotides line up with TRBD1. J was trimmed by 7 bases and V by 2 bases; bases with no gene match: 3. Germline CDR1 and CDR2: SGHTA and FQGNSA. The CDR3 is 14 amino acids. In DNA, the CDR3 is TGTGCCAGCAGCTTAAGGGGACAGGGGGTTGGCTACACCTTC. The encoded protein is CASSLRGQGVGYTF.

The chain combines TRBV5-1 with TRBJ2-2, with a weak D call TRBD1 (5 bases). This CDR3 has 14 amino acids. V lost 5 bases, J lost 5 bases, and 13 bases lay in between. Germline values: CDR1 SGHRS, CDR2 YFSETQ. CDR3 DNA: TGCGCCAGCAGGTCCAGGGTCGGGACCGGGGAGCTGTTTTTT. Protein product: CASRSRVGTGELFF.

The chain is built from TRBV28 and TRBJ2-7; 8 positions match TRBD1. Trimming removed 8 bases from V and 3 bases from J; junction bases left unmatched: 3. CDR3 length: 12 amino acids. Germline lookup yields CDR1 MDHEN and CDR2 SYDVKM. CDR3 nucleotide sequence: TGTGCCAGCTCCGGACAGGGCTACGAGCAGTACTTC. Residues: CASSGQGYEQYF. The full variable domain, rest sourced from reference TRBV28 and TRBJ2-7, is DVKVTQSSRYLVKRTGEKVFLECVQDMDHENMFWYRQDPGLGLRLIYFSYDVKMKEKGDIPEGYSVSREKKERFSLILESASTNQTSMYLCASSGQGYEQYFGPGTRLTVT.

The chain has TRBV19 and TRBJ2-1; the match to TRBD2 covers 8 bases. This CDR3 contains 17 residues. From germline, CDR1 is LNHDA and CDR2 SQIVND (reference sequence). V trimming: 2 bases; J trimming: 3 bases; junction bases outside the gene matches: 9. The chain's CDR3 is CASSISGPSGFYNEQFF. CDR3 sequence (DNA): TGTGCCAGTAGTATATCGGGGCCTAGCGGGTTCTACAATGAGCAGTTCTTC.

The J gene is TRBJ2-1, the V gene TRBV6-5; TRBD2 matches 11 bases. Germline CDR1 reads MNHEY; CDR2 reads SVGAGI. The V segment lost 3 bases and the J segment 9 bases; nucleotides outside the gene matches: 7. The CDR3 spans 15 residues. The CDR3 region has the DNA TGTGCCAGCAGTTATCAACTAGCGGGAGCGGGTGAGCAGTTCTTC. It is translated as CASSYQLAGAGEQFF.

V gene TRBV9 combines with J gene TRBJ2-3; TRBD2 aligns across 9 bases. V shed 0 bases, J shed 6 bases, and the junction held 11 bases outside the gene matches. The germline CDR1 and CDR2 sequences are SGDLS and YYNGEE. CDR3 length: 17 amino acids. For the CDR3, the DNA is TGTGCCAGCAGCGTAGGGTGGACCGGGACTAGCAGCGATACGCAGTATTTT. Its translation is CASSVGWTGTSSDTQYF.

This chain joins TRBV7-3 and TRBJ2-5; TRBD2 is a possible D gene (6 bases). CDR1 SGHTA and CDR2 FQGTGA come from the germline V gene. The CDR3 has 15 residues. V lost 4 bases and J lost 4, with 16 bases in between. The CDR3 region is CASSYGKSAGETQYF. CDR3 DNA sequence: TGTGCCAGCAGCTACGGCAAGTCAGCGGGAGAGACCCAGTACTTC.

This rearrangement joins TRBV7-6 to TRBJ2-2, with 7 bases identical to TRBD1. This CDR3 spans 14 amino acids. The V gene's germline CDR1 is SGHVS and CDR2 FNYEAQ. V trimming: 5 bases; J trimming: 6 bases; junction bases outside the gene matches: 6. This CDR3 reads CASSGDRVAGELFF. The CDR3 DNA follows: TGTGCCAGCAGCGGAGACAGGGTCGCCGGGGAGCTGTTTTTT. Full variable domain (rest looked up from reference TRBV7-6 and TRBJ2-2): GAGVSQSPRYKVTKRGQDVALRCDPISGHVSLYWYRQALGQGPEFLTYFNYEAQQDKSGLPNDRFSAERPEGSISTLTIQRTEQRDSAMYRCASSGDRVAGELFFGEGSRLTVL.

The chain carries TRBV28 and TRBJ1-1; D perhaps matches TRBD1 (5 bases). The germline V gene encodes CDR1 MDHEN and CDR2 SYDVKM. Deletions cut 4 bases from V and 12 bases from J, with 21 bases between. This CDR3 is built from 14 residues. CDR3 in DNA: TGTGCCAGCAGTTCCCCGGGGGAGGGTTCGTTAACTTTCTTT. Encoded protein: CASSSPGEGSLTFF.

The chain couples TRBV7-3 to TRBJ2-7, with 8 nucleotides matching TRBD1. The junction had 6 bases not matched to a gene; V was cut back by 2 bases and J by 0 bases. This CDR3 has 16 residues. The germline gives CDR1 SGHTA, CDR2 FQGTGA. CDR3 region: CASSLSATGGSYEQYF. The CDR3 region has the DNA TGTGCCAGCAGCTTATCCGCCACAGGGGGCTCCTACGAGCAGTACTTC.

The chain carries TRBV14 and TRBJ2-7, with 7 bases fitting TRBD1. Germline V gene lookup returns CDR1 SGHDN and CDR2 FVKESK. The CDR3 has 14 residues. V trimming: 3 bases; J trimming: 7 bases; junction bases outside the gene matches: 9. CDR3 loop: CASSHSGTDWEQYF. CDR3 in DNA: TGTGCCAGCAGCCACTCAGGGACAGACTGGGAGCAGTACTTC.

Written as DNA, the CDR3 is TGTGCCAGTAGTATTAATGGGGGCGAGGGGACCTACGAGCAGTACTTC. It is translated as CASSINGGEGTYEQYF. The chain has TRBV19 and TRBJ2-7, with TRBD1 as a possible D gene (6 bases). Germline values: CDR1 LNHDA, CDR2 SQIVND (reference sequence). Trimming stripped 3 bases from V and 2 bases from J, with 17 bases between. CDR3 length: 16 residues.

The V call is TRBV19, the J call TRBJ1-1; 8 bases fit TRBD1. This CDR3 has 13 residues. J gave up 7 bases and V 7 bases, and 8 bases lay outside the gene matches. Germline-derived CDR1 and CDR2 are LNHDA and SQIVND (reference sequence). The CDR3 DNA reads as TGTGCCAGTACCCAAACAGGGGGAGGTGAAGCTTTCTTT. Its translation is CASTQTGGGEAFF.

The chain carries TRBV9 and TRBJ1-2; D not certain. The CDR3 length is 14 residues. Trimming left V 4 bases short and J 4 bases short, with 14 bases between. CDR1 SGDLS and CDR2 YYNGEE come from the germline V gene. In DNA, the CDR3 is TGTGCCAGCAGCCCGGTTGGTAGTTCCTATGGCTACACCTTC. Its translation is CASSPVGSSYGYTF.